This T cell receptor (beta chain) was sequenced during a study of immune evolution from preneoplasia to lung adenocarcinoma. CDR1 is SEHNR, CDR2 FQNEAQ, per germline (reference sequence). V gave up 4 bases and J gave up 4 bases, with 13 bases separating them. The length of the CDR3 is 14 residues. Sequencing was performed with immunoSEQ multiplex PCR; in TCRdb, only in-frame clones are kept and a portion is missing. The sample lists about 8,300 clones, 80% to 90% occurring once. The V gene is TRBV7-9, the J gene TRBJ1-1; the D gene is possibly TRBD1 (5 bases). This sequence was found in a person aged 70 to 85 with lung adenocarcinoma. Sequencing was performed on FFPE minimally invasive lung adenocarcinoma tissue. The CDR3 loop reads CASSSQGAGTEAFF. The DNA of the CDR3 is TGTGCCAGCAGCTCTCAGGGAGCGGGCACTGAAGCTTTCTTT.